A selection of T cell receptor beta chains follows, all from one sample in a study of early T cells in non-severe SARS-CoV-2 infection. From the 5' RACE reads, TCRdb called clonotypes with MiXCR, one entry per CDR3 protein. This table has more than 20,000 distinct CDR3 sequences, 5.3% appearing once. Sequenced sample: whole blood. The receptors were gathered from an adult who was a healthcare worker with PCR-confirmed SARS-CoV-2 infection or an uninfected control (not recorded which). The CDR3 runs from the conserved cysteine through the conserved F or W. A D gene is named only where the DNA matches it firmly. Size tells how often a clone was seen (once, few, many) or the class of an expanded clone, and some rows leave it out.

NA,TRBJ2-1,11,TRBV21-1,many,TGTGCCAGCGACCCGAATAATGAGCAGTTCTTC,CASDPNNEQFF
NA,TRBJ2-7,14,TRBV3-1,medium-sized,TGTGCCAGCAGCAAACAACTAGGGATCGACGAGCAGTACTTC,CASSKQLGIDEQYF
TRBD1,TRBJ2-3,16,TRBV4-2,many,TGTGCCAGCAGCCGTAATCAACAGGGGAGCACAGATACGCAGTATTTT,CASSRNQQGSTDTQYF
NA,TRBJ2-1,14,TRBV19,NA,TGTGCCAGTTCGACAGGGACTAGATACAATGAGCAGTTCTTC,CASSTGTRYNEQFF
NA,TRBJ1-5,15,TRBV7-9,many,TGTGCCAGCAGCTTAGCGGGGGCGCGGGAGCAGCCCCAGCATTTT,CASSLAGAREQPQHF
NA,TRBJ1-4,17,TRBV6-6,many,TGTGCCAGCAGTTACGGACCCCCTCTAAGGGCTAATGAAAAACTGTTTTTT,CASSYGPPLRANEKLFF
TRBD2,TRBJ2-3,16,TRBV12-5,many,TGTGCTAGTGGTTTGATGAGCGGGAGGGACACAGATACGCAGTATTTT,CASGLMSGRDTDTQYF
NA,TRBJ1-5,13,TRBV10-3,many,TGTGCCATCAGTGACGGGGGGAATCAGCCCCAGCATTTT,CAISDGGNQPQHF
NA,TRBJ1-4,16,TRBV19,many,TGTGCCAGTGGAGTATATGGCGCAGGGGATGGTGAAAAACTGTTTTTT,CASGVYGAGDGEKLFF
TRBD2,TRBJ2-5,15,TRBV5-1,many,TGCGCCAGCAGCCCGGGACTAGCGGGAGGAGAGACCCAGTACTTC,CASSPGLAGGETQYF
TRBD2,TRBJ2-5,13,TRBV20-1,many,TGCAGTTCCAGCCCGCAAGCGGGGGAGACCCAGTACTTC,CSSSPQAGETQYF
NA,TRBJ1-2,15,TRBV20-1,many,TGCAGTGCTAGGTTACAGGGTACGGGGAGCTATGGCTACACCTTC,CSARLQGTGSYGYTF
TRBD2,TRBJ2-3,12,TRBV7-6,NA,TGTGCCAGCAGCTTGGGGGACTATCCTCAGTATTTT,CASSLGDYPQYF
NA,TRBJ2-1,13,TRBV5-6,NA,TGTGCCAGCAGCTTCCTAACGGAGAATGAGCAGTTCTTC,CASSFLTENEQFF
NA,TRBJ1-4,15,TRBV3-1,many,TGTGCCAGCAGTTTCTCAAGGTCAACTAATGAAAAACTGTTTTTT,CASSFSRSTNEKLFF
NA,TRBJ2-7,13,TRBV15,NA,TGTGCCACCAGCAGAGATCAGGGCTACGAGCAGTACTTC,CATSRDQGYEQYF
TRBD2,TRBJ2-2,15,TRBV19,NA,TGTGCCAGTAGTAGGGGACTAGTGGGAATCGGGGAGCTGTTTTTT,CASSRGLVGIGELFF
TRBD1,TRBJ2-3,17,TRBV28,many,TGTGCCAGCAGTGTTCCTGGACAGGGGGAAGGGCCAGATACGCAGTATTTT,CASSVPGQGEGPDTQYF
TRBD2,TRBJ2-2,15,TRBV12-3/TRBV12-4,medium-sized,TGTGCCACCGGGACTAGCGGGACCCGCACCGGGGAGCTGTTTTTT,CATGTSGTRTGELFF
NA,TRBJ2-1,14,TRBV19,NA,TGTGCCAGTAGTGGTAGGGCACTGTACAATGAGCAGTTCTTC,CASSGRALYNEQFF
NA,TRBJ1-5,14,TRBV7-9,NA,TGTGCCAGCAGCTTTGAAGGGATAAATCAGCCCCAGCATTTT,CASSFEGINQPQHF
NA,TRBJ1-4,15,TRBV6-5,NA,TGTGCCAGCAGTTACTGGGGAGGGGCTAATGAAAAACTGTTTTTT,CASSYWGGANEKLFF